Below, 6 T cell receptor beta chains from the same sample are listed, as sequenced in a study of Ad26.COV2.S vaccination and SARS-CoV-2 variants. Profiled with immunoSEQ multiplex PCR; TCRdb holds only in-frame clones, not every one. Of about 94,000 clones listed, roughly 84% are singletons. The starting material was peripheral blood, obtained after recovery from COVID-19. Receptor source: a human donor who had recovered from COVID-19.

This clone was observed a few times. The chain carries TRBV7-2 and TRBJ1-1; 8 bases line up with TRBD1. CDR1 SGHTA and CDR2 FQGNSA come from the germline V gene. CDR3 length equals 15 residues. V was clipped by 2 bases and J by 2 bases; unmatched bases: 4. The CDR3 DNA reads as TGTGCCAGCAGCTTACAGGGGGCGAGAAACACTGAAGCTTTCTTT. Its protein is CASSLQGARNTEAFF.

The chain couples TRBV11-3 to TRBJ1-4; 7 bases are a match to TRBD1. J lost 7 bases, V lost 3 bases, and 17 bases had no gene match. This CDR3 has 18 amino acids. Germline values: CDR1 SGHNT, CDR2 YENEEA. CDR3 residues: CASSFGHGQADFGEKLFF. In DNA form, the CDR3 reads TGTGCCAGCAGCTTCGGCCATGGACAGGCTGACTTCGGTGAAAAACTGTTTTTT.

This clone came up once. The V call is TRBV5-1, the J call TRBJ2-4, with TRBD1 matching over 7 bases. Germline-derived CDR1 and CDR2 are SGHRS and YFSETQ. The junction had 10 bases not matched to a gene; V was cut back by 5 bases and J by 2 bases. The CDR3 extends over 16 amino acids. CDR3 loop: CASRQESRGTKNIQYF. In nucleotides, the CDR3 is TGCGCCAGCAGGCAGGAATCCAGGGGGACCAAAAACATTCAGTACTTC.

The J gene is TRBJ2-5, the V gene TRBV7-6; D uncertain. CDR1 is SGHVS and CDR2 is FNYEAQ in the germline V gene. V dropped 1 base and J dropped 0 bases, with 9 bases sitting between them. The CDR3 spans 15 residues. This chain's CDR3 is CASSLGSLYQETQYF. The DNA for the CDR3 is TGTGCCAGCAGCTTAGGTAGTCTGTACCAAGAGACCCAGTACTTC.

A single count supports this clone. This chain links TRBV5-4 with TRBJ1-2; no definite D call. Trimming left V 0 bases short and J 8 bases short, with 11 bases between. There are 13 residues in the CDR3. Germline V gives CDR1 SGHNT, CDR2 YYREEE (reference sequence). CDR3 DNA: TGTGCCAGCAGCTTGGATGCTTGGGAAGGCTACACCTTC. The encoded protein is CASSLDAWEGYTF.

In its sample, this clone was seen once. The rearrangement joins TRBV21-1 to TRBJ2-7. TRBV21-1 is shown as a pseudogene. The CDR3 is made up of 15 amino acids. CDR3 DNA: TGTGCCAGCAGCCCTAACCGGGACCGATACTACGAGCAGTACTTC. It yields the protein CASSPNRDRYYEQYF.